This T cell receptor (beta chain) was retrieved from a study of CD8+ T cells in alopecia areata. Across the study: At a dose of 5 to 10 mg twice daily, oral tofacitinib was given to treated patients.

RNA extraction and reverse transcription yielded cDNA as sequencing template. Some clones are missing from TCRdb's copy, which holds only in-frame ones; the method was immunoSEQ multiplex PCR. The sample lists 110,000 or so clones, 56% occurring once. Treatment of the sample: oral pan-JAK inhibitor, 5-10 mg twice daily. With V trimmed by 8 bases and J by 0 bases, 4 bases remained unmatched. CDR1 is MNHNY and CDR2 is SVGAGI in the germline V gene (reference sequence). The CDR3 covers 14 residues. The study, taken as a whole, reports: Higher clonality was seen in lesional scalp than in normal scalp, especially in alopecia totalis/universalis. Mouse data revealed clearer TCR sharing than patient data did, a gap possibly tied to HLA.

Worth noting for this clone: The antigen is unknown.

This chain uses TRBV6-6 with TRBJ1-5, with 7 bases lining up with TRBD1. The source of this sequence is a human donor with alopecia areata. The specimen comprised CD4+ T cells sorted from blood, sampled at week 24, from a patient treated with tofacitinib. The CDR3 sequence: CASEHRGSNQPQHF. CDR3 DNA sequence: TGTGCCAGCGAACACAGGGGTAGCAATCAGCCCCAGCATTTT.